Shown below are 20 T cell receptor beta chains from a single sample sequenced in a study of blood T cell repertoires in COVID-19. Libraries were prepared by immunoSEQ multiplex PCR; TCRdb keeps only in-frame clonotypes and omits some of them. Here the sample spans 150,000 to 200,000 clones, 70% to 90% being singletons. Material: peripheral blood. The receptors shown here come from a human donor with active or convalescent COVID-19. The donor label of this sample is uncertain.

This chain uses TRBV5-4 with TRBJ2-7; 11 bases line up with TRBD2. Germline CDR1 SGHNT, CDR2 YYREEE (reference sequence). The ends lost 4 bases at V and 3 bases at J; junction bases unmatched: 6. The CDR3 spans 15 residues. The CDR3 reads CASSPTSGSVYEQYF. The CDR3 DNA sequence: TGTGCCAGCAGCCCCACTAGCGGGAGCGTCTACGAGCAGTACTTC.

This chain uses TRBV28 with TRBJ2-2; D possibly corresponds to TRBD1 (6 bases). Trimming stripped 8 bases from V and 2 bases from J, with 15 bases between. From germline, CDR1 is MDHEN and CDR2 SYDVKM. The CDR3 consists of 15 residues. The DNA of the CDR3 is TGTGCCAGCGGGTACGAACAGGGTAACACCGGGGAGCTGTTTTTT. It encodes CASGYEQGNTGELFF.

This CDR3 reads CASSHRDRVNEQFF. The CDR3 bases are TGTGCCAGCAGCCACAGGGACAGGGTAAATGAGCAGTTCTTC. The gene calls are TRBV3-1 (or the pseudogene TRBV3-2) and TRBJ2-1, with 9 bases identical to TRBD1. The ends lost 3 bases at V and 7 bases at J; junction bases unmatched: 4. Germline CDR1 LGHDT, CDR2 YNNKEL (reference sequence). CDR3 length: 14 amino acids.

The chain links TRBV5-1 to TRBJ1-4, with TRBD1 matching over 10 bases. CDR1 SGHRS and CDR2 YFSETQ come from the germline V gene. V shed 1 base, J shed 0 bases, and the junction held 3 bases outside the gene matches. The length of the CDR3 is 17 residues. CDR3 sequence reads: CASSLSTGGPTNEKLFF. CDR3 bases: TGCGCCAGCAGCTTGTCGACAGGGGGCCCAACTAATGAAAAACTGTTTTTT.

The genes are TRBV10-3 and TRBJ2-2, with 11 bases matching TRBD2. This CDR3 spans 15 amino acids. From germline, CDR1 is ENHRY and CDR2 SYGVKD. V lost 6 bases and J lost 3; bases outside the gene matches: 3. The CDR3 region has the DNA TGTGCCATCAGGGGGACTAGCGGTGACACCGGGGAGCTGTTTTTT. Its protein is CAIRGTSGDTGELFF.

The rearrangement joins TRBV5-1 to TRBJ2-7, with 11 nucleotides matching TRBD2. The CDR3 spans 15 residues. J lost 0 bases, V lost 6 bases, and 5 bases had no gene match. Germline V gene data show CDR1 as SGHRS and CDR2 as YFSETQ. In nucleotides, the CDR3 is TGCGCCAGCACCGGACTAGCGGGCGTCTCCTACGAGCAGTACTTC. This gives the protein CASTGLAGVSYEQYF. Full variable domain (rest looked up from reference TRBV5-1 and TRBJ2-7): KAGVTQTPRYLIKTRGQQVTLSCSPISGHRSVSWYQQTPGQGLQFLFEYFSETQRNKGNFPGRFSGRQFSNSRSEMNVSTLELGDSALYLCASTGLAGVSYEQYFGPGTRLTVT.

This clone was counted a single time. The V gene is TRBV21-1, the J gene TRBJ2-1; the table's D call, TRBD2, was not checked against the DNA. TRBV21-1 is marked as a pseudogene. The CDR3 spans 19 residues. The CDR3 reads CASSKFPTSGVRIVNEQFF. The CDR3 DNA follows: TGTGCCAGCAGCAAATTTCCGACTAGCGGGGTCCGAATAGTGAATGAGCAGTTCTTC.

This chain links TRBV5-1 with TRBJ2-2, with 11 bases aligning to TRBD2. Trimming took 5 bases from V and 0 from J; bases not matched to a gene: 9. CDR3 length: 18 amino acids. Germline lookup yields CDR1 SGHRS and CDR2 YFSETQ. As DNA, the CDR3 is TGCGCCAGCAGAAGACTAGCGGGAAGCTCCACGAACACCGGGGAGCTGTTTTTT. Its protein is CASRRLAGSSTNTGELFF.

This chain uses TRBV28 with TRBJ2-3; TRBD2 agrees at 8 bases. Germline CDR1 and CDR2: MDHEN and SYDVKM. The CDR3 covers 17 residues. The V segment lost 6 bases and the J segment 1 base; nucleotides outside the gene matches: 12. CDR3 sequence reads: CASREAGAPGGTDTQYF. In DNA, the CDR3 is TGTGCCAGCAGAGAAGCGGGGGCGCCCGGAGGCACAGATACGCAGTATTTT.

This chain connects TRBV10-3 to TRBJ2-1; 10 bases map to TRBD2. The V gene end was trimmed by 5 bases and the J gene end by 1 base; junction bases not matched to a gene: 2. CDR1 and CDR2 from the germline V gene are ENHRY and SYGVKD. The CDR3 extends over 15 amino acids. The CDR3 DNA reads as TGTGCCATCAGTTTAGCGGGAGGATCCTACAATGAGCAGTTCTTC. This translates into CAISLAGGSYNEQFF.

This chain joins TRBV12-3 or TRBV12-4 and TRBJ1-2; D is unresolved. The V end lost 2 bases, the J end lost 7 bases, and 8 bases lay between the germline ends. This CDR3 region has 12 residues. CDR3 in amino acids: CASSLIGGGYTF. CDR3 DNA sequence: TGTGCCAGCAGTTTAATTGGAGGTGGCTACACCTTC.

The chain's CDR3 is CASSLATYNEQFF. CDR3 coding DNA: TGTGCCAGCAGTTTAGCAACATACAATGAGCAGTTCTTC. This chain links TRBV12-3 or TRBV12-4 with TRBJ2-1; D ambiguous. V gave up 0 bases and J gave up 4 bases, with 4 bases separating them. The CDR3 is 13 residues long.

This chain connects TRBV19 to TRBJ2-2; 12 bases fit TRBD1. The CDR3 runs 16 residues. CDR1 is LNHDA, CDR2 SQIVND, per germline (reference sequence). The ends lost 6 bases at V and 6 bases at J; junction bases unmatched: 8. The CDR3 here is CASRRGQGASAGELFF. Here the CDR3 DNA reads TGTGCCAGTAGGCGGGGACAGGGGGCTTCGGCCGGGGAGCTGTTTTTT.

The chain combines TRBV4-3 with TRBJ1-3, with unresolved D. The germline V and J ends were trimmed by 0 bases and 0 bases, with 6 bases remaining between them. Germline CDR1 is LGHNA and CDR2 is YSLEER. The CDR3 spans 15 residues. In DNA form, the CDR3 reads TGCGCCAGCAGCCAAGAGGCGGGCTCTGGAAACACCATATATTTT. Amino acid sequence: CASSQEAGSGNTIYF.

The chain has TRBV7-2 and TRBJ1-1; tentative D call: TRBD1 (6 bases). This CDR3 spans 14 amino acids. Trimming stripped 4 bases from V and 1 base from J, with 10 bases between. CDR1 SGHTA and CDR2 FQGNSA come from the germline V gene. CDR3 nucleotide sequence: TGTGCCAGCAGCTCAGGGGCGGCGAACACTGAAGCTTTCTTT. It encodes CASSSGAANTEAFF.

Here the CDR3 DNA reads TGTGCCAGCAGTTCCGGGACAGGGCCCCAGTACTTC. It codes for CASSSGTGPQYF. This chain links TRBV6-5 with TRBJ2-5; TRBD1 aligns across 9 bases. Trimming cost V 4 bases and J 9 bases; bases outside gene matches: 3. The CDR3 spans 12 residues. CDR1 is MNHEY and CDR2 is SVGAGI in the germline V gene.

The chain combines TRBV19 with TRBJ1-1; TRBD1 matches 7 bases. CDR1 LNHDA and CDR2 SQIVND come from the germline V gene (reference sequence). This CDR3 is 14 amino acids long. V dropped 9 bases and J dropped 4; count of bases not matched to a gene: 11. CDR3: CASGLQGLGTEAFF. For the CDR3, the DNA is TGTGCCAGCGGCCTACAGGGGTTAGGCACTGAAGCTTTCTTT.

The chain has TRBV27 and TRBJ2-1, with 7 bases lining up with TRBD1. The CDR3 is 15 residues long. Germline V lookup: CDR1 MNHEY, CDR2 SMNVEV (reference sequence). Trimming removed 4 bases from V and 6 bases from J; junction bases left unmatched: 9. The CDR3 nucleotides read TGTGCCAGCAGTTACCGGGACAGAGAAAGCAATGAGCAGTTCTTC. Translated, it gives CASSYRDRESNEQFF.

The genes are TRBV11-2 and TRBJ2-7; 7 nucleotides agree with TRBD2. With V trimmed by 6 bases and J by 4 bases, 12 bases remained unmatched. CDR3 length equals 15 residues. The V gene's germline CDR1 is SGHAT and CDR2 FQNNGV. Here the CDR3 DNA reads TGTGCCAGCAGGGTCGGGATCTGGGGGGGGTACGAGCAGTACTTC. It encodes CASRVGIWGGYEQYF.

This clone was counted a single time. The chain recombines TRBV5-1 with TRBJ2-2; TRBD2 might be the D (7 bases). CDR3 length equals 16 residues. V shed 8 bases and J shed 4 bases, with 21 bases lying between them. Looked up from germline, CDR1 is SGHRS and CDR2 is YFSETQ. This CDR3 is CASSPAGALGTGELFF. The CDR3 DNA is TGCGCCAGTAGCCCGGCGGGGGCGCTCGGCACCGGGGAGCTGTTTTTT.